The rows below give T cell receptor beta chains drawn from one sample of a study of blood T cell repertoires in COVID-19. Produced via immunoSEQ multiplex PCR; TCRdb's table is partial and in-frame only. The sample consists of more than 70,000 clones, 82% of them appearing once. The sequenced material came from peripheral blood. The receptor set was obtained from a human donor in a cohort sampled during active COVID-19. Each CDR3 is given with its conserved first and last residue. Each record gives: D gene, V gene, clone size, J gene, CDR3 protein, CDR3 DNA. A D gene is named only where the DNA matches it firmly. Clone size is shown for a subset of rows, as once, few, many or a class of expanded clone.

NA	TRBV2	NA	TRBJ1-2	CASSRQANYGYTF	TGTGCCAGCAGTAGACAGGCGAACTATGGCTACACCTTC
TRBD1	TRBV27	NA	TRBJ2-7	CASSLGQGFSYEQYF	TGTGCCAGCAGTTTAGGACAGGGGTTCTCCTACGAGCAGTACTTC
TRBD2	TRBV11-2	NA	TRBJ2-1	CASSLSASGGTFF	TGTGCCAGCAGCCTTTCTGCTAGCGGGGGTACGTTCTTC
NA	TRBV7-9	few	TRBJ1-1	CASSVQGRGTEAFF	TGTGCCAGCAGCGTGCAGGGGCGGGGGACTGAAGCTTTCTTT
TRBD1	TRBV5-1	NA	TRBJ2-2	CASSGQGPNTGELFF	TGCGCCAGCAGCGGACAGGGTCCGAACACCGGGGAGCTGTTTTTT
TRBD1	TRBV5-3	few	TRBJ2-1	CARSSYRGDRSSYNEQFF	TGTGCCAGAAGCTCGTACAGGGGTGACCGGAGCTCCTACAATGAGCAGTTCTTC
TRBD2	TRBV3-1/TRBV3-2	NA	TRBJ2-1	CASSPSGGAGGLNEQFF	TGTGCCAGCAGCCCCTCGGGGGGAGCGGGGGGGCTAAATGAGCAGTTCTTC
NA	TRBV27	NA	TRBJ1-1	CASRGVTEAFF	TGTGCCAGCAGAGGGGTGACTGAAGCTTTCTTT
NA	TRBV6-5	NA	TRBJ2-3	CASSRTDKKDTQYF	TGTGCCAGCAGTCGGACGGACAAAAAGGATACGCAGTATTTT
NA	TRBV5-5	NA	TRBJ1-4	CASSLIPLQGSNEKLFF	TGTGCCAGCAGCCTTATTCCCCTCCAGGGGAGTAATGAAAAACTGTTTTTT
TRBD1	TRBV7-2	NA	TRBJ2-7	CASSPWDSGGGEQYF	TGTGCCAGCAGCCCCTGGGACAGCGGAGGTGGCGAGCAGTACTTC
TRBD2	TRBV5-1	NA	TRBJ2-7	CASSLVASGGSYEQYF	TGCGCCAGCAGCTTGGTGGCTAGCGGGGGGTCCTACGAGCAGTACTTC
TRBD1	TRBV29-1	NA	TRBJ1-5	CSAGTGLGNQPQHF	TGCAGCGCTGGGACAGGGCTCGGCAATCAGCCCCAGCATTTT
NA	TRBV19	NA	TRBJ2-1	CASSSTAGSFDEQFF	TGTGCCAGTAGCTCCACTGCGGGGAGCTTCGATGAGCAGTTCTTC
NA	TRBV19	NA	TRBJ1-1	CASSRGRGTDTEAFF	TGTGCCAGTAGTAGGGGAAGGGGAACGGACACTGAAGCTTTCTTT
TRBD1	TRBV19	NA	TRBJ2-7	CASSSDRVEYF	TGTGCCAGTAGTTCGGACAGGGTGGAGTACTTC
NA	TRBV6-5	NA	TRBJ1-4	CASSYEPGTQEKLFF	TGTGCCAGCAGTTACGAGCCCGGGACTCAAGAAAAACTGTTTTTT
TRBD1	TRBV7-3	NA	TRBJ1-1	CASSLNPQGAGTEAFF	TGTGCCAGCAGCTTAAACCCTCAGGGGGCCGGAACTGAAGCTTTCTTT
NA	TRBV19	NA	TRBJ1-1	CASRRGVIFTEAFF	TGTGCCAGTAGGCGCGGAGTAATATTCACTGAAGCTTTCTTT
TRBD1	TRBV6-6	NA	TRBJ1-5	CASDVTGGIQPQHF	TGTGCCAGCGATGTCACAGGGGGGATTCAGCCCCAGCATTTT
TRBD1	TRBV6-5	NA	TRBJ1-1	CASTARDRRAEAFF	TGTGCCAGCACCGCCAGGGACAGGAGGGCTGAAGCTTTCTTT
TRBD1	TRBV11-2	NA	TRBJ2-7	CASSAGTVSYEQYF	TGTGCCAGCAGCGCTGGGACAGTCTCCTACGAGCAGTACTTC
TRBD1	TRBV7-2	NA	TRBJ2-5	CASSSNRGTETQYF	TGTGCCAGCAGCTCCAACAGGGGGACGGAGACCCAGTACTTC
NA	TRBV19	NA	TRBJ2-2	CASYTGYTGELFF	TGTGCCAGCTATACAGGTTACACCGGGGAGCTGTTTTTT
TRBD2	TRBV5-1	NA	TRBJ2-7	CASSSRDYGYEQYF	TGCGCCAGCAGCTCCCGGGACTACGGGTACGAGCAGTACTTC
NA	TRBV2	once	TRBJ1-2	CASSRSYGYTF	TGTGCCAGCAGTCGGAGTTACGGCTACACCTTC
TRBD1	TRBV5-6	NA	TRBJ1-1	CASSGTGGFAEAFF	TGTGCCAGCAGCGGAACAGGGGGCTTCGCTGAAGCTTTCTTT
NA	TRBV2	once	TRBJ2-3	CASSFGQTDTQYF	TGTGCCAGCAGTTTCGGACAGACAGATACGCAGTATTTT
TRBD1	TRBV5-1	NA	TRBJ1-6	CASSLDRGNSPLHF	TGCGCCAGCAGCCTGGACAGGGGAAATTCACCCCTCCACTTT
NA	TRBV18	NA	TRBJ1-3	CASSPAGAGNTIYF	TGTGCCAGCTCACCTGCAGGGGCTGGAAACACCATATATTTT
NA	TRBV2	NA	TRBJ1-2	CAILIEGYGGYGYTF	TGTGCCATCCTAATTGAGGGGTACGGGGGCTATGGCTACACCTTC
NA	TRBV7-9	NA	TRBJ2-1	CASSPGMAMGEQFF	TGTGCCAGCAGCCCGGGGATGGCTATGGGTGAGCAGTTCTTC
TRBD1	TRBV5-4	NA	TRBJ2-5	CASRTDRGTQYF	TGTGCCAGCAGAACCGACAGGGGGACCCAGTACTTC
TRBD1	TRBV7-9	NA	TRBJ2-7	CASSRTGGYEQYF	TGTGCCAGCAGCCGGACAGGGGGCTACGAGCAGTACTTC
TRBD1	TRBV5-8	NA	TRBJ2-2	CASSRGQGITGELFF	TGTGCCAGCAGCCGGGGACAGGGGATCACGGGGGAGCTGTTTTTT
NA	TRBV6-1	NA	TRBJ1-4	CASSEALLTSLNEKLFF	TGTGCCAGCAGTGAAGCCCTCCTAACTAGTCTGAATGAAAAACTGTTTTTT
NA	TRBV27	NA	TRBJ1-5	CASRIRVLGNQPQHF	TGTGCCAGCAGAATCAGGGTATTAGGCAATCAGCCCCAGCATTTT
NA	TRBV10-2	NA	TRBJ2-3	CASKEGPNTQYF	TGCGCCAGCAAGGAGGGCCCAAATACGCAGTATTTT
TRBD2	TRBV5-1	NA	TRBJ2-3	CASSPPSGGEDTQYF	TGCGCCAGCAGCCCCCCTAGCGGGGGGGAAGATACGCAGTATTTT
NA	TRBV29-1	NA	TRBJ2-7	CSVQVGTYEQYF	TGCAGCGTACAGGTAGGAACCTACGAGCAGTACTTC
NA	TRBV14	once	TRBJ2-7	CASSQGAHSSYEQYF	TGTGCCAGCAGCCAAGGAGCCCATAGCTCCTACGAGCAGTACTTC
TRBD2	TRBV10-1	NA	TRBJ2-1	CASSESRGGLGEQFF	TGCGCCAGCAGTGAGTCTCGGGGGGGTCTGGGGGAGCAGTTCTTC
NA	TRBV30	few	TRBJ2-7	CAWSLHLSGNGNEQYF	TGTGCCTGGAGTCTACATTTGTCAGGGAATGGGAACGAGCAGTACTTC
NA	TRBV18	NA	TRBJ2-4	CASSPPSTAKNIQYF	TGTGCCAGCTCACCCCCCAGTACGGCCAAAAACATTCAGTACTTC
TRBD1	TRBV3-1/TRBV3-2	NA	TRBJ2-7	CASYDRGEQYF	TGTGCCAGCTATGACAGGGGCGAGCAGTACTTC
TRBD1	TRBV6-4	NA	TRBJ2-2	CASRRGQGHTGELFF	TGTGCCAGCAGACGGGGACAGGGACACACCGGGGAGCTGTTTTTT
NA	TRBV2	NA	TRBJ2-7	CASSNPRTTTYEQYF	TGTGCCAGCAGTAACCCGCGGACAACTACCTACGAGCAGTACTTC